The clone carrying this TCR beta chain occurred a few times. TCR cDNA was made by 5'RACE template switching, adding a universal primer site and UMIs. MiXCR, applied by TCRdb to the 5' RACE reads, yields one record per CDR3 protein. The table includes 85,000 to 100,000 distinct CDR3 sequences, 5.8% detected once. This entry comes from a study of T cells after yellow fever vaccination. V was cut by 3 bases and J by 6 bases, with 15 bases left in between. CDR1 and CDR2 (germline): MGHRA, YSYEKL. There are 15 residues in the CDR3. V gene TRBV4-1 combines with J gene TRBJ2-1; D uncertain. The sequencing used CD8+ T cells sorted from PBMCs, collected 10 days after the yellow fever booster vaccination. The TCR sequence derives from a man aged 18-30 years who received the YFV17D yellow fever vaccine. In DNA form, the CDR3 reads TGCGCCAGCAGCCAGTCTTTGGGTGTTAGCAATGAGCAGTTCTTC. Translating it yields CASSQSLGVSNEQFF.